Included here is one T cell receptor beta chain sequence, with context. Its cognate antigen has yet to be identified. Nothing much larger sits one base from this clone, and base qualities are not available. The CDR3 regions of human TCRbeta chains were analyzed by immunosequencing. The study's own analysis went as follows. Repertoire TCRs were checked for matches against a reference library of SARS-CoV-2-specific TCRs that had been generated using the MIRA antigen-specificity platform. Breadth was defined as the fraction of unique TCRs that were SARS-CoV-2-associated, and depth was defined as the fraction of total T cells that were SARS-CoV-2-associated. Using the MIRA data, every spike-specific TCR was mapped to the spike region that the TCR reacted to and assigned to either a CD4 or a CD8 class. Log10-transformed breadth and depth values were compared by one-way ANOVA with Sidak's multiple comparisons tests. TCRdb provides this immuneACCESS table in a form limited to in-frame rearrangements. Some clones are lacking; in checked studies, under half of them reflect an unresolved V gene, and why the rest are absent is not known. From that table come the V and J calls and clone size; the DNA was used to work out D and trimming. The sample table holds roughly 100,000 clones, of which roughly 87% were seen once. The leading ten clones occupy 44% of the sample.

The junction carries 12 bases between V and J, which are trimmed by 2 bases and 4 bases respectively. The CDR3 contains 13 residues, cysteine and phenylalanine counted. The kept DNA is CDR3 alone, 39 bases in frame from the first base. The germline V gene yields SQVTM for CDR1 and ANQGSEA for CDR2. The time point label, as the study defines it: about 28 days (+/-7) after the second vaccine dose. AZD1222 recipients whose second dose came at about 4 weeks and those whose second dose came at about 12 weeks were combined into one group, since spike-specific TCR depth and breadth did not differ between the two schedules. Samples from vaccinated people were obtained from the UK trials COV001 and COV002, which included a single-blind randomized controlled phase 2/3 trial of AZD1222 (ChAdOx1 nCoV-19) in healthy adults. For TCRbeta chain sequencing, PBMC samples were collected from trial participants at day 0 and at day 28 after the second dose.

This specimen belongs to a study of T cell responses to AZD1222 COVID-19 vaccine (dated by TCRdb to about 2021). A note on the overall study: A total of 230 to 250 trial participants underwent TCR sequencing, of whom about 210 received two doses of AZD1222 and about 26 received two doses of the MenACWY control vaccine. Enrollment into the trials was organized by age into subgroups of 18-55, 56-69 and 70-plus years, and those subgroups contained around 150, 28 and 57 TCR-sequenced participants, respectively. General study outcomes and caveats: Most participants were white British and females outnumbered males, and the authors suggested that clonal diversity may have been underestimated. Conclusions about previously exposed vaccinees are limited because only six or seven AZD1222 recipients were SARS-CoV-2 seropositive at baseline. After two AZD1222 doses, spike-specific TCR breadth and depth were significantly higher than at day 0 and than in MenACWY recipients. The vaccine-associated CD4 TCRs covered the entire spike protein, and the dominant responses fell in regions 160-218 and 743-854. The 56-69-year group was small, and its depth increase did not reach significance, likely because of low power. Reportedly, almost half of the unique spike-specific TCRs recognized epitopes lying outside the regions that are mutated in the B.1.351 and B.1.1.7 variants. Because no day 14 peak-response samples were available, repertoires were characterized only after the peak T cell response.

The V and J segments used are TRBV29-1 and TRBJ2-7; the D gene may be TRBD1 or TRBD2, since each aligns over 5 bases. The sample here was peripheral blood, taken 28 days after the second AZD1222 dose. The origin of this receptor is an adult who received the AZD1222 COVID-19 vaccine. The sequenced DNA: TGCAGCGTTGAATCGGGGCCTCCATACGAGCAGTACTTC. It translates as CSVESGPPYEQYF.